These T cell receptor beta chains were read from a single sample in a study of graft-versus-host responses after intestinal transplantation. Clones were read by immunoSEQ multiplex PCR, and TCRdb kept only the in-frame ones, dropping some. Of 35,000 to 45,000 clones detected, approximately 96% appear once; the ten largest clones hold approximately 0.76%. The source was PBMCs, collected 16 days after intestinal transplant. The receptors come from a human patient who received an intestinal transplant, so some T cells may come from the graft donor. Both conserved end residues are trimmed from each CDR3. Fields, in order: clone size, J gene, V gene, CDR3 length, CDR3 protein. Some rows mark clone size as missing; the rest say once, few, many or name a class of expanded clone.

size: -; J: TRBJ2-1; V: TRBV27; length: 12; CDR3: ASSLRGSYNEQF
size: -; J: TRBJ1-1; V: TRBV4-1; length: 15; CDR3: ASSQRWWGGMNTEAF
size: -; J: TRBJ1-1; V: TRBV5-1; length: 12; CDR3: ASSLNAGGTEAF
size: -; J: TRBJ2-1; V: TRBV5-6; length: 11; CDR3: ASSLVSYNEQF
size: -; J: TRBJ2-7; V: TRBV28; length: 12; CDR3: ASRLPGGAYEQY
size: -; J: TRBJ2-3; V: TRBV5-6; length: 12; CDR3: ASTIAGVIDTQY
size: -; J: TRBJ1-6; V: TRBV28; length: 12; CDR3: ASSPTKGGSPLH
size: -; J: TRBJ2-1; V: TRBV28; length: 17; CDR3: ASSLIGLAGGPSYNEQF
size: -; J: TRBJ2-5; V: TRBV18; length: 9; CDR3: ASSLQETQY
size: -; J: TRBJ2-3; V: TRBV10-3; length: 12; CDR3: AIMETATTDTQY
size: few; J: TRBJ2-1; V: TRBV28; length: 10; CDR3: ASSRTGDEQF
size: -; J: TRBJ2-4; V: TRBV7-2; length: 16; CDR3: ASSLVAPSGRAKNIQY
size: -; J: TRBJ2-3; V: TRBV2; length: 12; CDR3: ASSAAGSTDTQY
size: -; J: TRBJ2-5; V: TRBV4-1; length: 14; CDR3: ASSQVWEQGEETQY
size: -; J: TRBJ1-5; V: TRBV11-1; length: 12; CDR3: ASSPDRDSQPQH
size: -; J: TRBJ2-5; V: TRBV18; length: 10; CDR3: ASSPIGETQY
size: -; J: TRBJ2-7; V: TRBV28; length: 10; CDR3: ASRRSSYEQY
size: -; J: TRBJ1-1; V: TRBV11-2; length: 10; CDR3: ASSLGGFEAF
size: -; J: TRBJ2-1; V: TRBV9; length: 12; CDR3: ASSVTSGPNEQF
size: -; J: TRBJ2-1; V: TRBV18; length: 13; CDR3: ASSPRTSGDNEQF
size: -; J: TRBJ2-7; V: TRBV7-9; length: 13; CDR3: ASSLSEVLSYEQY
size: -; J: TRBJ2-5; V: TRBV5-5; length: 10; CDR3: ASSPQGKTQY
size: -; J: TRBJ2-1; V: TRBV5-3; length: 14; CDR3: ARSRTSGQGGNEQF
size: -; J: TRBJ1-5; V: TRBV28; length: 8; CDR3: ASSSQPQH
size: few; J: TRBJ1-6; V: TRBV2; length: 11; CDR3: ASLRRKNSPLH
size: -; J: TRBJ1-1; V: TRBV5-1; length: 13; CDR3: ASSTETGSDTEAF
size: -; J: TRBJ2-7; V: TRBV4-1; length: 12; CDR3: ASSQAKSGYEQY
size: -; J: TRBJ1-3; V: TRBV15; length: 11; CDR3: ATSGVNGNTIY
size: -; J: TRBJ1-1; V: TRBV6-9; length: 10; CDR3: ASSRTGPEAF
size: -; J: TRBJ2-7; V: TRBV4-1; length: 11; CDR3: ASSHAGAYEQY
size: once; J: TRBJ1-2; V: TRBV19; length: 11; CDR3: ASSISELYGYT
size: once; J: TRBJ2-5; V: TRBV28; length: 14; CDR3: ASSLSGAPIQETQY
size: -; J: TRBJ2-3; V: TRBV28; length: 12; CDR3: ASFGGTGGDTQY
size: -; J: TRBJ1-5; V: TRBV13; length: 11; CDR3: ASSRDGDQPQH
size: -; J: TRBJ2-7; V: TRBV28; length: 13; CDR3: ASSLWKRFSYEQY
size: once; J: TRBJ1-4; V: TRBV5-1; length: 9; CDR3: ASSLGEKLF
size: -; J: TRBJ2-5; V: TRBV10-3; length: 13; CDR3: AISEDRGAGETQY
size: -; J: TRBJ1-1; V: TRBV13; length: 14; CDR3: ASSSSDSRMNTEAF
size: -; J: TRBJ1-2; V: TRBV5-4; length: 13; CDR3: ASSLKTGTNYGYT
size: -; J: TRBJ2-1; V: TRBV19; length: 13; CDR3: ASSIRQESYNEQF
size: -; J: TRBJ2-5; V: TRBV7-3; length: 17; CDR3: ASSLQGKRKRLYQETQY
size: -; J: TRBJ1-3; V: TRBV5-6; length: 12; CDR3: ASKAPTWGDTIY
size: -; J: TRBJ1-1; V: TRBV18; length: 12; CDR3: ASSPTGGDTEAF
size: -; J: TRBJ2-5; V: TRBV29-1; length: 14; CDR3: SVTGIGGGGMKTQY
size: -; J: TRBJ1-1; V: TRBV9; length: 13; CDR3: ASSVEGQGLQSAF
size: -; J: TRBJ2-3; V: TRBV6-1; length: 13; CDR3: ASSHGQGNTDTQY
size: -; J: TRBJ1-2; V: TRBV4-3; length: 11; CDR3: ASSQVEGYGYT
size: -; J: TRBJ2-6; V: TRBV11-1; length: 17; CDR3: ASSLFGRPHSSGANVLT
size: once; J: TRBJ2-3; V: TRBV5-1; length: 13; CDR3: ASRGLAGGTDTQY
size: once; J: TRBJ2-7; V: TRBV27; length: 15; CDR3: ASSSRSGTSGIYEQY
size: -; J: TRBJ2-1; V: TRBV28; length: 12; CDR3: ASKGDRYYNEQF
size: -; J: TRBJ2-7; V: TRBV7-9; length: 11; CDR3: ASPGQGVDEQY
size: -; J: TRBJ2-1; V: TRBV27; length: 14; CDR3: ASSLLALSSYNEQF
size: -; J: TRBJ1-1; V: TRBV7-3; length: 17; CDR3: ASSLKVWAALRRNTEAF